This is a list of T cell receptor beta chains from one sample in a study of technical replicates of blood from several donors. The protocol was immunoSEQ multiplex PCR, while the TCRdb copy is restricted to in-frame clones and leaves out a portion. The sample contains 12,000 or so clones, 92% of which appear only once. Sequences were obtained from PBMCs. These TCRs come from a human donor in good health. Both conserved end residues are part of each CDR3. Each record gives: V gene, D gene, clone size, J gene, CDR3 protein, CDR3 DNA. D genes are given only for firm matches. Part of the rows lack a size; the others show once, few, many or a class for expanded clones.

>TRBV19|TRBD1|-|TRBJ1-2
CASSLVTGDGYTF
TGTGCCAGTAGTTTGGTGACAGGGGACGGCTACACCTTC
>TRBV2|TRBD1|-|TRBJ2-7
CASRGGQVSYEQYF
TGTGCCAGCAGGGGGGGACAGGTGTCCTACGAGCAGTACTTC
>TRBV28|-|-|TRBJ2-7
CASSSRTYQGEQYF
TGTGCCAGCAGTTCTAGGACGTACCAGGGGGAGCAGTACTTC
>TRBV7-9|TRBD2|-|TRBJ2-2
CASSLVGGSNTGELFF
TGTGCCAGCAGCTTAGTAGGCGGGAGCAACACCGGGGAGCTGTTTTTT
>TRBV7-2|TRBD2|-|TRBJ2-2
CASSFTSGNTGELFF
TGTGCCAGCAGCTTTACTAGCGGAAACACCGGGGAGCTGTTTTTT
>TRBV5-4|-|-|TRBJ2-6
CASSPVAGAGFSGANVLTF
TGTGCCAGCAGCCCCGTGGCAGGGGCGGGTTTCTCTGGGGCCAACGTCCTGACTTTC
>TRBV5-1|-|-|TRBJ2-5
CASSEDPGLPTQYF
TGCGCCAGCAGCGAAGACCCCGGACTGCCGACCCAGTACTTC
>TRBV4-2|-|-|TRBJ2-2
CASSQGRGAGELFF
TGTGCCAGCAGCCAAGGGCGAGGAGCCGGGGAGCTGTTTTTT
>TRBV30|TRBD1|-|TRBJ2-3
CAWSEGAGDTQYF
TGTGCCTGGAGTGAGGGGGCTGGAGATACGCAGTATTTT
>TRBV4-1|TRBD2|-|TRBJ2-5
CASSQNPGLAASPQETQYF
TGCGCCAGCAGCCAAAATCCGGGACTAGCGGCTTCACCTCAAGAGACCCAGTACTTC
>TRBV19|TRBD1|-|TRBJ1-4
CASRKEGTDEKLFF
TGTGCCAGTCGGAAAGAGGGGACAGATGAAAAACTGTTTTTT
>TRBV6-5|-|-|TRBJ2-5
CASNMGLGETQYF
TGTGCCAGCAATATGGGACTGGGAGAGACCCAGTACTTC
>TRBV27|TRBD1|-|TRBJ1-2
CASSPGTGGRGYTF
TGTGCCAGCAGTCCCGGGACAGGGGGCCGTGGCTACACCTTC
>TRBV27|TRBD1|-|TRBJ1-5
CASRRLSLLRGTGDQKGNQPQHF
TGTGCCAGCAGGCGATTAAGCCTACTCAGGGGGACAGGGGATCAGAAGGGCAATCAGCCCCAGCATTTT
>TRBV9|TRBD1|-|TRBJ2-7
CASSATGAYEQYF
TGTGCCAGCAGCGCCACAGGGGCCTACGAGCAGTACTTC
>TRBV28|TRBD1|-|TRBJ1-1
CASSEQGARDTEAFF
TGTGCCAGCAGCGAACAGGGGGCTAGGGACACTGAAGCTTTCTTT
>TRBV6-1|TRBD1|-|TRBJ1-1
CASTFDREGTEAFF
TGTGCCAGCACCTTTGACAGGGAAGGGACTGAAGCTTTCTTT
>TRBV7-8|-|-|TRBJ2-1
CASSLHPQGEQFF
TGTGCCAGCAGCTTACATCCGCAGGGAGAGCAGTTCTTC
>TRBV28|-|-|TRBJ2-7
CASSPPIYEQYF
TGTGCCAGCAGTCCCCCAATCTACGAGCAGTACTTC
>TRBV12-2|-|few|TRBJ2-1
CASRASSRETNEQFF
TGTGCAAGTCGCGCCTCCTCGCGGGAGACTAATGAGCAGTTCTTC
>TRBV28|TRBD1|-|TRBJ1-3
CASRSTGGASRIGNTIYF
TGTGCCAGCAGGTCAACAGGGGGCGCCTCAAGGATAGGAAACACCATATATTTT
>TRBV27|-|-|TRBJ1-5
CASSSNRADQPQHF
TGTGCCAGCAGTTCCAACAGGGCGGATCAGCCCCAGCATTTT
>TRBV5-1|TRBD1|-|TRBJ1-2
CASSLGGTVYGYTF
TGCGCCAGCAGCTTGGGTGGGACAGTCTACGGCTACACCTTC
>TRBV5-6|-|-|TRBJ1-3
CASSSGAYSGNTIYF
TGTGCCAGCAGCTCAGGGGCCTACTCTGGAAACACCATATATTTT
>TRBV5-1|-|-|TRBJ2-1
CASRNGLGSVNEQFF
TGCGCCAGCAGGAATGGGTTGGGCTCGGTCAATGAGCAGTTCTTC
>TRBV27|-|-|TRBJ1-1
CASSSGWGLLGTNTEAFF
TGTGCCAGCAGCAGTGGGTGGGGGCTACTGGGGACGAACACTGAAGCTTTCTTT
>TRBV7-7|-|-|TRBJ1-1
CASSPIGGSNTEAFF
TGTGCCAGCAGCCCCATCGGGGGATCGAACACTGAAGCTTTCTTT
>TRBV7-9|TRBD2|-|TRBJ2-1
CASSPLMGLAERNEQFF
TGTGCCAGCAGCCCCTTAATGGGACTAGCTGAGCGCAATGAGCAGTTCTTC
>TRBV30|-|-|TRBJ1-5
CAWSVASRGNQPQHF
TGTGCCTGGAGTGTAGCGAGTCGTGGCAATCAGCCCCAGCATTTT
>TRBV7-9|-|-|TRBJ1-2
CASSSSSPNYGYTF
TGTGCCAGCAGCTCTAGTAGCCCGAACTATGGCTACACCTTC
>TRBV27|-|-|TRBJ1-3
CASSLEFSGNTIYF
TGTGCCAGCAGCCTCGAGTTTTCTGGAAACACCATATATTTT
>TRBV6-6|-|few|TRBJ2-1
CASGQGINEQFF
TGTGCCAGCGGGCAGGGGATCAATGAGCAGTTCTTC
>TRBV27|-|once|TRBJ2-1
CASSRSTGYNEQFF
TGTGCCAGCAGCCGGTCTACGGGGTACAATGAGCAGTTCTTC
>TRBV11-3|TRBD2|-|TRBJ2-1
CASSLSSLAGYNEQFF
TGTGCCAGCAGCTTATCCTCCCTAGCGGGTTACAATGAGCAGTTCTTC
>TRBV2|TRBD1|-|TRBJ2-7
CASSVGTGYF
TGTGCCAGCAGTGTTGGGACAGGGTACTTC
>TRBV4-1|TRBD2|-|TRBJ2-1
CASSQPSGRYNEQFF
TGCGCCAGCAGCCAGCCTAGCGGGAGGTACAATGAGCAGTTCTTC
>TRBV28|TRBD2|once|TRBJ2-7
CASSLQGTSGARQYF
TGTGCCAGCAGTTTACAAGGGACTAGCGGGGCTCGGCAGTACTTC
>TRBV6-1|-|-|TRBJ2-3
CASSEGLGVDTQYF
TGTGCCAGCAGTGAGGGGCTAGGCGTTGATACGCAGTATTTT
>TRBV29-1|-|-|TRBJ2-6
CSVSESGANVLTF
TGCAGCGTCTCGGAGTCTGGGGCCAACGTCCTGACTTTC
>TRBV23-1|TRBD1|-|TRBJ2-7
CASSQESSAGGWYEQYF
TGCGCCAGCAGTCAGGAAAGTTCGGCAGGGGGCTGGTACGAGCAGTACTTC
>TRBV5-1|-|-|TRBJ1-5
CASSPWGGSNQPQHF
TGCGCCAGCAGCCCATGGGGGGGTAGCAATCAGCCCCAGCATTTT
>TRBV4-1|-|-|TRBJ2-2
CASSQDLRQTNTGELFF
TGCGCCAGCAGCCAAGATTTGAGGCAGACGAACACCGGGGAGCTGTTTTTT
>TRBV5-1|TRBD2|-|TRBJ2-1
CASGGRSEGNEQFF
TGCGCCAGCGGCGGGAGGTCTGAGGGCAATGAGCAGTTCTTC
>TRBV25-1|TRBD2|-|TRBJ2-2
CASSGLAGGTGELFF
TGTGCCAGCAGTGGGCTAGCGGGAGGGACCGGGGAGCTGTTTTTT
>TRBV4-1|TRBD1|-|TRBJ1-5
CASSQDLGQGANQPQHF
TGCGCCAGCAGCCAAGATCTTGGGCAGGGGGCGAATCAGCCCCAGCATTTT
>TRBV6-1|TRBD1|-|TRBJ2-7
CASSAGTGSSHEQYF
TGTGCCAGCAGTGCAGGGACAGGGTCCTCTCACGAGCAGTACTTC
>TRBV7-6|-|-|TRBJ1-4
CASSLVSGFEKLFF
TGTGCCAGCAGCTTAGTGTCAGGGTTTGAAAAACTGTTTTTT
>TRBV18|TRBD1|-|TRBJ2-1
CASSPPTTGFNEQFF
TGTGCCAGCTCACCACCAACGACAGGGTTCAATGAGCAGTTCTTC
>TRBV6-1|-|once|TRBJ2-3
CASGRVTSTDTQYF
TGTGCCAGCGGTCGGGTCACGAGCACAGATACGCAGTATTTT
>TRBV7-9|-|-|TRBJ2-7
CASRQSGYEQYF
TGTGCCAGCAGGCAGTCGGGGTACGAGCAGTACTTC
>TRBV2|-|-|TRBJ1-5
CASKVESNQPQHF
TGTGCCAGCAAAGTCGAGAGCAATCAGCCCCAGCATTTT
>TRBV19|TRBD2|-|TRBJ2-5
CASSARTSGLGETQYF
TGTGCCAGTAGTGCTCGGACTAGCGGCTTGGGAGAGACCCAGTACTTC
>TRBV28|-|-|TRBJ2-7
CASSLPGGSYEQYF
TGTGCCAGCAGCCTCCCCGGGGGTTCCTACGAGCAGTACTTC
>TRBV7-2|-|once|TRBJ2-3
CASGQRPAGSSDTQYF
TGTGCCAGCGGGCAACGACCAGCGGGTAGCTCGGATACGCAGTATTTT